A selection of T cell receptor beta chains follows, all from one sample in a study of identical twins. TCRdb re-called the 5' RACE reads with MiXCR, one entry per CDR3 protein. Of fewer than 900,000 distinct CDR3 sequences listed, over 15% are singletons. These records were also assigned to another study, of T cells expressing NK-cell markers.

The sample taken for sequencing was PBMCs. These receptors originate from a young woman in good health. The CDR3 runs from the conserved cysteine through the conserved F or W. Fields, in order: J gene, V gene, CDR3 protein.

>TRBJ2-6|TRBV3-1
CASSQDLRLAGANVLTF
>TRBJ1-1|TRBV15
CATSTSGNPEAFF
>TRBJ1-1|TRBV28
CASVTGTNTEAFF
>TRBJ1-4|TRBV5-1
CASSFAGDEKLFF
>TRBJ1-1|TRBV11-1
CASSGAKRGDRANTEAFF
>TRBJ2-5|TRBV6-2/TRBV6-3
CASRVAGARETQYF
>TRBJ2-7|TRBV12-3/TRBV12-4
CASSLFVGQGAEQYF
>TRBJ2-1|TRBV4-3
CASSQNRAYNEQFF
>TRBJ2-1|TRBV5-6
CASTQYGVTSYNEQFF
>TRBJ2-7|TRBV12-3/TRBV12-4
CASSLSAEQYF
>TRBJ2-7|TRBV27
CASSYSSGGYEQYF
>TRBJ2-7|TRBV5-5
CASSLDSQYEQYF
>TRBJ2-7|TRBV7-2
CASSFLGAAGVEQYF
>TRBJ1-2|TRBV6-1
CASSPGRDRRNGYTF
>TRBJ2-3|TRBV20-1
CSARDGGSSTDTQYF
>TRBJ2-1|TRBV7-9
CASSPRGSEQFF
>TRBJ2-1|TRBV20-1
CSARDQGDHSHF
>TRBJ2-1|TRBV5-1
CASSLISGQGEQFF
>TRBJ2-1|TRBV20-1
CSAGPGDRDKNEQFF
>TRBJ2-1|TRBV27
CASSLRRDVHNEQFF
>TRBJ2-5|TRBV7-2
CASSSRTGGVTQYF